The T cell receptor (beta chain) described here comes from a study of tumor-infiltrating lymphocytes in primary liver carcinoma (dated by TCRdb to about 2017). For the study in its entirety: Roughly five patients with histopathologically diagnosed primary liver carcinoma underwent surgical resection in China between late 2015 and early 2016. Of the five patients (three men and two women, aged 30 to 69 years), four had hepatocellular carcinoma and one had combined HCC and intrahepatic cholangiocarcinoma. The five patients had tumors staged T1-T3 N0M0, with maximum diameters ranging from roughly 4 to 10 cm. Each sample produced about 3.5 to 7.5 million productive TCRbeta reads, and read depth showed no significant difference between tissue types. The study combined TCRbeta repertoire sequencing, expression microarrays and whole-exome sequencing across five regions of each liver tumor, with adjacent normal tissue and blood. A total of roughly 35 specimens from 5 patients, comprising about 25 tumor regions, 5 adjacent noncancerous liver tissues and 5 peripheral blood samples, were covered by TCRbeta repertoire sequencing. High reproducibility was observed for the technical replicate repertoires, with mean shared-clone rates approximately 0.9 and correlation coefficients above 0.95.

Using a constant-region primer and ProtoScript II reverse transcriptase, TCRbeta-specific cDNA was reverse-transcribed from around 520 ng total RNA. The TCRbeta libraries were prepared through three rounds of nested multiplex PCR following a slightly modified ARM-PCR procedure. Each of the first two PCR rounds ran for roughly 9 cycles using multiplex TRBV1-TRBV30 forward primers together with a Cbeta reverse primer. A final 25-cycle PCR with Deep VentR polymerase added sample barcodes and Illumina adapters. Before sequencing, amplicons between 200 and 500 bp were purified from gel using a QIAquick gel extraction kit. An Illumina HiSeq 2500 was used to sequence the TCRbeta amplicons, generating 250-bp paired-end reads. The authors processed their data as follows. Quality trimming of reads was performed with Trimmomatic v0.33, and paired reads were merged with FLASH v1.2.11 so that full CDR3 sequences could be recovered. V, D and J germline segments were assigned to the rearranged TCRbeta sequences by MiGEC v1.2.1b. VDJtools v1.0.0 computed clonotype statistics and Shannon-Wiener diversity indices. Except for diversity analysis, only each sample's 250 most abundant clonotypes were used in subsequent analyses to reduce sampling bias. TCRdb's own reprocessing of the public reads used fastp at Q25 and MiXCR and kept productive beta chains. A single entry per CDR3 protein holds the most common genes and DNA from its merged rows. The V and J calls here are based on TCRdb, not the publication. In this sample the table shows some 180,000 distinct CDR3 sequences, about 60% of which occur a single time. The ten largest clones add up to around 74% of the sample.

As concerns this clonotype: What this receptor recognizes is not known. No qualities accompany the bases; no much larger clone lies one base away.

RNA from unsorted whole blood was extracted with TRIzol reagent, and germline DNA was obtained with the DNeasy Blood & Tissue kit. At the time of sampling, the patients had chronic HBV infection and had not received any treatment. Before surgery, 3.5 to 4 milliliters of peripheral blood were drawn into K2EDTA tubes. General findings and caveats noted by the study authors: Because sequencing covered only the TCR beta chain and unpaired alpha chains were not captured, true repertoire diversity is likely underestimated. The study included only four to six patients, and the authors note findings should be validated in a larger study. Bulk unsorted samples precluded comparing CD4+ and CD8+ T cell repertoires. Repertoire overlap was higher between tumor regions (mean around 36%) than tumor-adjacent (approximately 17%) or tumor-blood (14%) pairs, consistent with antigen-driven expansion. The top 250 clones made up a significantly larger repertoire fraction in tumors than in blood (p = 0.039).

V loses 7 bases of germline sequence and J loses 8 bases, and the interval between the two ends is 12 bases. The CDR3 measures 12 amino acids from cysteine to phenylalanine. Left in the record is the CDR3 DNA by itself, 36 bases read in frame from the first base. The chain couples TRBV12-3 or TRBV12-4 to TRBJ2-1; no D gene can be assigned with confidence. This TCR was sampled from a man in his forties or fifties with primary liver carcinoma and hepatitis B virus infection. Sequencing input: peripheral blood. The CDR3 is CASNRYNDEQFF. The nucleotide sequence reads TGTGCCAGCAACCGGTACAACGATGAGCAGTTCTTC.